What follows are 23 T cell receptor beta chains derived from one specimen sequenced in a study of T cells in Graves' hyperthyroidism and ophthalmopathy. Amplified TCR beta CDR3 regions derived from RNA transcripts. Researchers ran a first-round RT-PCR on the TCR CDR3 using the HTBI primer set. Each CDR3 protein is one row after TCRdb ran MiXCR on the multiplex PCR reads. The repertoire holds some 740,000 distinct CDR3 sequences, 14% seen once, with approximately 10% in the top ten. What was sequenced was blood. The source of these receptors is a woman aged 18-35 years with Graves' hyperthyroidism.

This clonotype was found a few times. The chain links TRBV19 to TRBJ1-2; weak D call: TRBD1 (5 bases). Deletions cut 5 bases from V and 8 bases from J, with 15 bases between. The CDR3 sequence is 13 residues long. The V gene's germline CDR1 is LNHDA and CDR2 SQIVND (reference sequence). The CDR3 nucleotides read TGTGCCAGTAGTCCGTCCCAGGGTAACGGCTACACCTTC. This gives the protein CASSPSQGNGYTF.

This clonotype was detected many times. The V and J genes are TRBV11-1 and TRBJ2-1; 7 nucleotides agree with TRBD2. This CDR3 comprises 15 residues. CDR1 is SGHAT, CDR2 FQDESV, per germline (reference sequence). V was clipped by 2 bases and J by 6 bases; unmatched bases: 7. The CDR3 DNA is TGTGCCAGCAGCTTACGCGCTAGCGGACCCAATGAGCAGTTCTTC. Protein product: CASSLRASGPNEQFF.

The rearrangement uses TRBV29-1 and TRBJ2-1; 8 bases are shared with TRBD2. Germline CDR1 SQVTM, CDR2 ANQGSEA. The CDR3 is made up of 14 amino acids. The CDR3 bases are TGCAGTTTCACCCCGGGACTAGTCCGCAATGAGCAGTTCTTC. This translates into CSFTPGLVRNEQFF.

The rearrangement links TRBV20-1 to TRBJ1-2; 7 nucleotides agree with TRBD1. Germline CDR1 DFQATT, CDR2 SNEGSKA (reference sequence). This CDR3 is built from 12 residues. The V and J ends lost 3 bases and 8 bases, in that order; junction bases with no gene match: 6. As DNA, the CDR3 is TGCAGTGCTAGGTGGCAGGGGGGAGGCTACACCTTC. Translated, it gives CSARWQGGGYTF.

This clonotype was seen more than once but under ten times. This chain joins TRBV7-9 and TRBJ2-1; weak D call: TRBD2 (5 bases). This CDR3 is built from 16 residues. Germline CDR1 reads SEHNR; CDR2 reads FQNEAQ (reference sequence). With 5 bases removed from V and 0 bases from J, the gap between germline ends came to 14 bases. The CDR3 protein is CASSEKKGGSYNEQFF. The CDR3 bases are TGTGCCAGCAGCGAAAAAAAAGGAGGCTCCTACAATGAGCAGTTCTTC.

This sequence joins TRBV7-3 and TRBJ2-7; 7 bases match TRBD2. After removal of 1 base from V and 4 bases from J, the junction contained 4 bases not matched to a gene. The CDR3 is 14 residues long. Germline V lookup: CDR1 SGHTA, CDR2 FQGTGA. CDR3 sequence (DNA): TGTGCCAGCAGCTTAAGAGCGGGGCCATACGAGCAGTACTTC. This translates into CASSLRAGPYEQYF.

This clonotype was detected only a few times. A much bigger clone sits one base away, suggesting this may be a read error. The chain uses TRBV2 and TRBJ1-2; 7 nucleotides agree with TRBD1. Germline V gene lookup returns CDR1 SNHLY and CDR2 FYNNEI. CDR3 length: 13 residues. With V trimmed by 7 bases and J by 4 bases, 6 bases remained unmatched. Here the CDR3 reads CASKTGTSYGYTF. The CDR3, as DNA: TGTGCCAGCAAGACAGGGACGAGCTATGGCTACACCTTC.

This clonotype appeared many times. The chain joins TRBV24-1 to TRBJ1-1; 7 nucleotides agree with TRBD1. In germline, CDR1 is KGHDR, CDR2 SFDVKD. The CDR3 is made up of 14 amino acids. Losses at the gene ends were 5 bases for V and 1 base for J; bases not matched to a gene: 3. The CDR3 loop reads CATSAGTANTEAFF. The CDR3 DNA sequence: TGTGCCACCAGTGCTGGGACAGCGAACACTGAAGCTTTCTTT.

This clonotype came up a few times. This sequence joins TRBV7-8 and TRBJ2-1; 8 bases are a match to TRBD2. CDR3 length: 19 amino acids. The V gene end was trimmed by 5 bases and the J gene end by 0 bases; junction bases not matched to a gene: 15. CDR1 and CDR2 (germline): SGHVS, FQNEAQ. CDR3 coding DNA: TGTGCCAGCAGCCGATTTGGACTAGCCTCCCCGAGCTCCTACAATGAGCAGTTCTTC. Protein: CASSRFGLASPSSYNEQFF.

V and J are TRBV24-1 and TRBJ2-1, with no clear D. This CDR3 spans 15 amino acids. V dropped 3 bases and J dropped 6 bases, with 14 bases sitting between them. Looked up from germline, CDR1 is KGHDR and CDR2 is SFDVKD. The CDR3 coding sequence is TGTGCCACCAGTGATGCGGACGCAGGAATCAATGAGCAGTTCTTC. It codes for CATSDADAGINEQFF.

The rearrangement links TRBV7-9 to TRBJ1-4; 9 nucleotides match TRBD1. Germline CDR1 reads SEHNR; CDR2 reads FQNEAQ (reference sequence). The CDR3 sequence is 15 residues long. V was pared by 4 bases and J by 7 bases, with 7 bases of the junction left unmatched. The CDR3 here is CASSSGQGRGEKLFF. The CDR3, as DNA: TGTGCCAGCAGCTCCGGACAGGGGAGAGGTGAAAAACTGTTTTTT.

The J gene is TRBJ2-2, the V gene TRBV19; unclear D gene. CDR3 length equals 13 residues. Germline CDR1 is LNHDA and CDR2 is SQIVND (reference sequence). Trimming left V 3 bases short and J 7 bases short, with 9 bases between. The CDR3: CASSIFTGGELFF. The CDR3 nucleotides are TGTGCCAGTAGTATTTTTACGGGCGGGGAGCTGTTTTTT.

The CDR3 DNA reads as TGTGCCAGCAGTGAGGGACTAGCGGGAGTTCGGGCTACGCAGTATTTT. Protein product: CASSEGLAGVRATQYF. This chain connects TRBV25-1 to TRBJ2-3, with 14 nucleotides matching TRBD2. V was pared by 3 bases and J by 8 bases, with 7 bases of the junction left unmatched. The length of the CDR3 is 16 residues. Per germline, CDR1 MGHDK and CDR2 SYGVNS.

This chain connects TRBV2 to TRBJ1-5; D is possibly TRBD1 (6 bases). The CDR3 contains 15 residues. Trimming took 9 bases from V and 4 from J, leaving 19 bases between them. Germline V CDR1 and CDR2: SNHLY, FYNNEI. The chain's CDR3 is CASREIGTPNQPQHF. Here the CDR3 DNA reads TGTGCCAGTAGAGAAATCGGGACACCAAATCAGCCCCAGCATTTT.

The CDR3 DNA reads as TGTGCCAGCAGCCCCAGGGGACAGGGGGCCAATCAGCCCCAGCATTTT. Translation: CASSPRGQGANQPQHF. V usage is TRBV6-2 or TRBV6-3 and J usage is TRBJ1-5; TRBD1 aligns across 12 bases. Germline lookup yields CDR1 MNHEY and CDR2 SVGEGT. The V gene end was trimmed by 6 bases and the J gene end by 3 bases; junction bases not matched to a gene: 6. The CDR3 is 16 amino acids.

This clonotype was seen repeatedly, ten times or more. The chain recombines TRBV11-3 with TRBJ2-2, with D unresolved. V lost 5 bases and J lost 6, with 13 bases in between. This CDR3 comprises 14 residues. The germline V gene encodes CDR1 SGHNT and CDR2 YENEEA. DNA for the CDR3: TGTGCCAGCAGCACCCGCCGTGGGTCCGGGGAGCTGTTTTTT. Protein: CASSTRRGSGELFF.

The chain combines TRBV18 with TRBJ2-2, with 8 bases identical to TRBD2. Per the germline V gene, CDR1 is KGHSH and CDR2 is LQKENI. This CDR3 has 16 residues. The V gene end was trimmed by 0 bases and the J gene end by 4 bases; junction bases not matched to a gene: 4. In DNA form, the CDR3 reads TGTGCCAGCTCACCACCGTCGGGGGGGTTCACCGGGGAGCTGTTTTTT. It codes for CASSPPSGGFTGELFF.

The chain has TRBV9 and TRBJ1-1; D is perhaps TRBD1 (5 bases). Trimming stripped 4 bases from V and 4 bases from J, with 14 bases between. In germline, CDR1 is SGDLS, CDR2 YYNGEE. The CDR3 length is 14 residues. CDR3 in DNA: TGTGCCAGCAGCCATGAAGACAGATCCACTGAAGCTTTCTTT. Encoded protein: CASSHEDRSTEAFF.

In this sample, this clonotype turned up a few times. This chain uses TRBV20-1 with TRBJ1-5, with 9 nucleotides matching TRBD1. The CDR3 sequence is 16 residues long. With 1 base clipped from V and 0 bases from J, the junction kept 4 bases outside the gene matches. CDR1 DFQATT and CDR2 SNEGSKA come from the germline V gene (reference sequence). DNA for the CDR3: TGCAGTGCTAGAGTGACAGGGGGGGATAGCAATCAGCCCCAGCATTTT. It specifies CSARVTGGDSNQPQHF.

As for this clonotype: A much larger clone sits a single nucleotide away, making a read error possible. The CDR3 loop is CASSPDLVVSYEQFF. The CDR3 bases are TGCGCCAGCAGCCCAGATCTTGTAGTCTCCTACGAGCAGTTCTTC. This chain joins TRBV5-1 and TRBJ2-7; D is ambiguous. The J call may be mistaken, given a closer DNA end match to TRBJ2-1. Germline V gives CDR1 SGHRS, CDR2 YFSETQ. The CDR3 consists of 15 residues.

V and J are TRBV29-1 and TRBJ1-1; D is uncertain. Germline CDR1 reads SQVTM; CDR2 reads ANQGSEA. This CDR3 contains 13 residues. V lost 3 bases and J lost 10, with 18 bases in between. The CDR3, as DNA: TGCAGCGTTGAGCCGGGAGATCAGGTTGGAGCTTTCTTT. Its protein product is CSVEPGDQVGAFF.

This clonotype has a count of ten or more. The chain joins TRBV5-1 to TRBJ2-7; TRBD2 matches 9 bases. There are 15 residues in the CDR3. The germline gives CDR1 SGHRS, CDR2 YFSETQ. V lost 0 bases to trimming and J lost 1 base; unmatched junction nucleotides: 2. The CDR3 loop reads CASSLAREGSYEQYF. CDR3 sequence (DNA): TGCGCCAGCAGCTTGGCGCGGGAGGGGTCCTACGAGCAGTACTTC. Looking up the rest from reference TRBV5-1 and TRBJ2-7 gives the full variable domain: KAGVTQTPRYLIKTRGQQVTLSCSPISGHRSVSWYQQTPGQGLQFLFEYFSETQRNKGNFPGRFSGRQFSNSRSEMNVSTLELGDSALYLCASSLAREGSYEQYFGPGTRLTVT.

This clonotype showed up many times. The chain couples TRBV2 to TRBJ2-7; D may be TRBD1 (6 bases). This CDR3 has 13 residues. The germline CDR1 and CDR2 sequences are SNHLY and FYNNEI. Trimming shortened V by 3 bases and J by 3 bases, and 9 bases separated the two germline ends. The CDR3, as DNA: TGTGCCAGCAGTGAGGGGGCCCGCTACGAGCAGTACTTC. Protein product: CASSEGARYEQYF.